This TCR beta chain appears in the sequencing data of a study of T cells in Graves' hyperthyroidism and ophthalmopathy (dated by TCRdb to the late 2010s). Background on the whole study: To identify TCR V-J signatures that set the groups apart, the researchers used a discovery cohort of 90 to 100 patients, made up of 43 with Graves' ophthalmopathy and 57 with stable Graves' hyperthyroidism. According to the paper, TCR Vbeta CDR3 sequencing was carried out on about 140 peripheral blood samples, which came from under 50 ophthalmopathy, about 75 hyperthyroidism and roughly 17 progressor patients. Whether ophthalmopathy could be predicted prospectively was tested in an independent validation cohort made up of under 20 hyperthyroidism patients plus 17 patients who later progressed to ophthalmopathy. After blood sampling, hyperthyroidism patients were treated with methimazole at a starting dose of 30 mg daily, and ophthalmopathy patients were treated with high-dose intravenous methylprednisolone. For training and testing, the roughly 100 patients in the discovery cohort were randomly divided in a 7:3 ratio. Thyroid tissue and blood T-cell repertoires from over 5 Graves' hyperthyroidism patients were also compared in the study. Study-level results and caveats: During validation, the model predicted progression to ophthalmopathy a median of around six months ahead of onset, with approximately 71% sensitivity and under 85% specificity. A model built on a 13 V-J signature distinguished ophthalmopathy from stable hyperthyroidism, reaching 85% to 90% sensitivity and 81.08% specificity in cross-validation and 80%/75% in testing. Sample size was not statistically predetermined, and investigators were not blinded to group allocation. Most expanded thyroid clonotypes (frequency above 0.001) were also detected in blood, suggesting blood repertoires may reflect thyroid immune responses.

TCR beta CDR3 regions were amplified from RNA transcripts. For the first round of RT-PCR on the TCR CDR3, the HTBI primer set was used together with the Qiagen OneStep RT-PCR kit. A second multiplex PCR round built the libraries, followed by size selection and purification. Libraries were sequenced paired-end with 100 bp reads on an Illumina HiSeq2000. On the authors' methods: SOAPnuke was used to process the raw data, with reads discarded if the reads contained adapters or uncalled bases, had a mean Phred below 15, or lacked an exact constant-primer or identifier match. High-quality paired reads were merged using COPE v1.2.5, and each unique nucleotide sequence was defined as a clonotype. Clonotypes were aligned to IMGT TRBV, TRBD and TRBJ reference segments using MiTCR v1.1. Only V-J combinations with frequency above 0.0001, covering approximately 99% of repertoires, were analysed. The TCS score was defined as the ratio of F50 (clonal expansion) to E x V (chaos), calculated using BLOSUM62-based TCRdist between CDR3 peptides within each V-J. Welch's t-statistics and random forest reduced several hundred V-J features to 10 to 15, which were used in a naive Bayes classifier (R e1071). Thyroid-blood repertoire similarity was quantified with the Morisita-Horn index. TCRdb redid the processing of the public reads, applying fastp at Q25 and MiXCR, and retained in-frame beta chains. Under each unique CDR3 protein, matching rows form one entry showing the most common genes and DNA. The V and J calls, along with clone size, are taken from TCRdb and not from the paper's own processing. The sample table holds roughly 500,000 distinct CDR3 sequences, of which 46% were seen once. Around 20% of the sample is in the top ten clones.

Regarding this clonotype: The antigen this receptor binds is unknown. No clone much larger than this one lies a single base away; base qualities are absent.

The study excluded patients with uncontrolled infections, other autoimmune diseases, pregnancy or lactation. Diagnoses relied on clinical symptoms, serum thyroxine and TRAb, thyroid ultrasound and orbital computed tomography. Trizol reagent was used to extract total RNA, and RNA quality was then checked on an Agilent 2100 Bioanalyzer. The CDR3 goes from the cysteine to the phenylalanine over 14 residues. Only CDR3 DNA is held: 42 bases, read in frame from base 1. CDR1 is given as SEHNR and CDR2 as FQNEAQ, both from the germline V gene (reference sequence). Cut back by 5 bases and 9 bases, the V and J ends lie 19 bases apart.

Rearrangement joined TRBV7-9 to TRBJ1-2; TRBD1 is a weak D gene call, 5 bases matching. The origin of this receptor is an adult woman with Graves' disease, either hyperthyroidism or ophthalmopathy (not recorded which). Sequencing was performed on peripheral blood or thyroid tissue (not recorded which). The CDR3 loop reads CASSPGGGRPSYTF. In nucleotide form, the sequence is TGTGCCAGCAGCCCAGGTGGGGGACGGCCAAGCTACACCTTC.